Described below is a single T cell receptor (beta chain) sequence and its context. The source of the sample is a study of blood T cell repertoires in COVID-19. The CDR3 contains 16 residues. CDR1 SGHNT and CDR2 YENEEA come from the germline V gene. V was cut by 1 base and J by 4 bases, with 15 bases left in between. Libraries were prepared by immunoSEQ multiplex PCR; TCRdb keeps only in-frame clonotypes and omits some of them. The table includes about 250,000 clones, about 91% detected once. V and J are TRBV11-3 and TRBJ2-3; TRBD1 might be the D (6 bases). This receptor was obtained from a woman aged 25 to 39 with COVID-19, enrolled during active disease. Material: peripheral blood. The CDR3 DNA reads TGTGCCAGCAGCTTAGTTCGTACAGGGTGGGCAGATACGCAGTATTTT. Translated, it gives CASSLVRTGWADTQYF. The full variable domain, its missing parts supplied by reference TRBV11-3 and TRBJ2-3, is EAGVVQSPRYKIIEKKQPVAFWCNPISGHNTLYWYLQNLGQGPELLIRYENEEAVDDSQLPKDRFSAERLKGVDSTLKIQPAELGDSAVYLCASSLVRTGWADTQYFGPGTRLTVL.